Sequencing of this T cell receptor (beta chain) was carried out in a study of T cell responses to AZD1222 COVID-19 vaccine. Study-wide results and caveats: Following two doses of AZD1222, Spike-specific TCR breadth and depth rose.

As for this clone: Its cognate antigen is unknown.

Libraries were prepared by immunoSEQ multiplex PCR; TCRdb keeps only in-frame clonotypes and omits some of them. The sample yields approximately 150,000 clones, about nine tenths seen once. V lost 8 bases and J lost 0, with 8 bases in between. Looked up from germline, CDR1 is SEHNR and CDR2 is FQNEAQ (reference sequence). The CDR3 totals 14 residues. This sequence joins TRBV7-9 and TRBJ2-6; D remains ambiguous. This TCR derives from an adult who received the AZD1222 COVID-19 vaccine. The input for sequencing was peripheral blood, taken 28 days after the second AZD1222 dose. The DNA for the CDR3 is TGTGCCAGCTCTCGTTCCTCTGGGGCCAACGTCCTGACTTTC. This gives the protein CASSRSSGANVLTF.